The text below deals with one T cell receptor beta chain. Its target is unknown. Chemo-refractory metastatic non-small-cell lung cancer patients underwent focal radiation alongside CTLA-4 blockade with ipilimumab. Clones were sequenced by immunoSEQ multiplex PCR, and TCRdb holds only the in-frame ones, with some missing. The data hold some 110,000 clones, with about four fifths observed a single time. The sample belongs to a study of radiotherapy plus CTLA-4 blockade in lung cancer. On the study more broadly: Objective responses were documented in over 15% of patients, with disease control in about 28%.

Germline V CDR1 and CDR2: LNHDA, SQIVND (reference sequence). This CDR3 is built from 18 residues. V shed 2 bases and J shed 7 bases, with 21 bases lying between them. Study outcomes and limitations: Blood-borne expansion of tumor-derived TCR clones followed radiotherapy plus ipilimumab.

The clonotype was recovered from a human donor with non-small cell lung cancer that progressed on radiotherapy plus ipilimumab. Some clones in this sample may be carry-over from other donors' samples. Sequenced here: peripheral blood, sampled from a patient treated with radiotherapy plus ipilimumab. The chain employs TRBV19 and TRBJ1-6; tentatively, D is TRBD1 (5 bases). Written as DNA, the CDR3 is TGTGCCAGTAGTATAAGCCCGGGAGGGGCAAACTACAATTCACCCCTCCACTTT. Translation: CASSISPGGANYNSPLHF.